A selection of T cell receptor beta chains follows, all from one sample in a study of T cell responses to AZD1222 COVID-19 vaccine. The method was immunoSEQ multiplex PCR; TCRdb's version includes in-frame clones alone and lacks a portion of them. The sample carries roughly 130,000 clones, about 88% recorded once. The sample in question was peripheral blood, obtained on day 0 of MenACWY control vaccination. The source is an adult in good health. Each CDR3 is given with its conserved first and last residue. D genes are given only for firm matches. For some rows the clone size is stated as once, few or many, or as a class when expanded; others skip it.

v_gene,j_gene,abundance,d_gene,CDR3nt,CDR3aa
TRBV11-3,TRBJ1-5,.,TRBD1,TGTGCCAGCAGCTTACGGAGTACGACAGGGTCTCAGCCCCAGCATTTT,CASSLRSTTGSQPQHF
TRBV30,TRBJ2-6,.,.,TGTGCCTTTGCCACAGGGTGGGGGGCCAACGTCCTGACTTTC,CAFATGWGANVLTF
TRBV25-1,TRBJ2-2,.,.,TGTGCCAGCAGTGCACAGATGAACACCGGGGAGCTGTTTTTT,CASSAQMNTGELFF
TRBV15,TRBJ2-1,.,.,TGTGCCACCAGCAGCGGGACATCATCCTGGGGGGAGCAGTTCTTC,CATSSGTSSWGEQFF
TRBV28,TRBJ1-2,.,.,TGTGCCAGCAGGAATACGGGTAACTATGGCTACACCTTC,CASRNTGNYGYTF
TRBV28,TRBJ2-2,.,TRBD2,TGTGCCAGCAGTTTAGCGGGAGGGACCGGGGAGCTGTTTTTT,CASSLAGGTGELFF
TRBV30,TRBJ1-4,.,.,TGTGCCTGGAGTGAATGGGGGGCGCGCGAAAAACTGTTTTTT,CAWSEWGAREKLFF
TRBV18,TRBJ1-1,.,.,TGTGCCAGCTCACCAAGGGGAACGAACACTGAAGCTTTCTTT,CASSPRGTNTEAFF
TRBV6-1,TRBJ2-3,.,.,TGTGCCAGCAGTGAACAGGGAAATACGCAGTATTTT,CASSEQGNTQYF
TRBV7-9,TRBJ2-7,.,.,TGTGCCAGCAGCTTATCGGGGGCCGGCCGGGGCTACGAGCAGTACTTC,CASSLSGAGRGYEQYF
TRBV28,TRBJ1-2,.,.,TGTGCCAGCAGTTTCACCCAGCAAGCACTAAGTTATGGCTACACCTTC,CASSFTQQALSYGYTF
TRBV5-1,TRBJ2-7,.,TRBD2,TGCGCCAGCAGCCCAGGACTAGCGGGAGTTTACGAGCAGTACTTC,CASSPGLAGVYEQYF
TRBV13,TRBJ1-2,.,.,TGTGCCAGCAGCTTAACCGACGGCTATGGCTACACCTTC,CASSLTDGYGYTF
TRBV27,TRBJ1-1,.,.,TGTGCCAGCAGCCTGACAGACGCAACCACTGAAGCTTTCTTT,CASSLTDATTEAFF
TRBV3-1/TRBV3-2,TRBJ1-1,.,.,TGTGCCAGCAGCCAAGGCCAGGGCACTGAAGCTTTCTTT,CASSQGQGTEAFF
TRBV28,TRBJ1-2,.,.,TGTGCCAGCAGTTTCCTAGGGCCTAACTATGGCTACACCTTC,CASSFLGPNYGYTF
TRBV2,TRBJ1-3,.,.,TGTGCCAACGGGGGCAGGGGACAAGCGGGTGGAAACACCATATATTTT,CANGGRGQAGGNTIYF
TRBV2,TRBJ2-1,.,TRBD2,TGTGCCAGCAGGGCTAGCGGGCACTACAATGAGCAGTTCTTC,CASRASGHYNEQFF
TRBV7-2,TRBJ2-7,few,.,TGTGCCAGCAGCTTGACTCTAGTCTACGAGCAGTACTTC,CASSLTLVYEQYF
TRBV10-2,TRBJ2-7,.,.,TGCGCCAGCAGTGAACGGGGAAACCCTTTCCGCGAGCAGTACTTC,CASSERGNPFREQYF
TRBV5-1,TRBJ1-3,.,TRBD1,TGCGCCAGCAGCGGGGGACAGCTAGGAAACACCATATATTTT,CASSGGQLGNTIYF
TRBV27,TRBJ2-1,.,TRBD1,TGTGCCAGCGCCCAGGGGGCTTGGAATGAGCAGTTCTTC,CASAQGAWNEQFF
TRBV19,TRBJ1-1,.,TRBD1,TGTGCCAGTAGTATTAGTGGGACAGGAATAGAAGCTTTCTTT,CASSISGTGIEAFF
TRBV28,TRBJ2-1,.,TRBD1,TGTGCCAGCGACAGGGGGGGAACGGGAGGCCCGGGGCAGTTCTTC,CASDRGGTGGPGQFF
TRBV11-2,TRBJ2-7,.,TRBD2,TGTGCCAGCAGCTTGCCAACAGCGGGGACCTACGAGCAGTACTTC,CASSLPTAGTYEQYF
TRBV2,TRBJ1-3,.,.,TGTGCCAGCAGTGAAGCCCCAGTCGGGTTGGGAAACACCATATATTTT,CASSEAPVGLGNTIYF
TRBV4-1,TRBJ2-7,.,TRBD2,TGCGCCAGCAGCCAAGTACCCCTGGGACTAGCGGGAAGATACGAGCAGTACTTC,CASSQVPLGLAGRYEQYF
TRBV19,TRBJ1-3,.,.,TGTGCCAGTAGTTCTCAGTGGGGGACTGGAAACACCATATATTTT,CASSSQWGTGNTIYF
TRBV19,TRBJ1-2,once,.,TGTGCCAGTAGTGCCCAGGGGAGACAAGGAGGCTACACCTTC,CASSAQGRQGGYTF
TRBV6-5,TRBJ1-2,.,TRBD1,TGTGCCAGCAGTAGGACAGGGGGCGGATATGGCTACACCTTC,CASSRTGGGYGYTF
TRBV5-4,TRBJ1-1,.,.,TGTGCCAGCAGCCATCGGGGAGCACCTGAAGCTTTCTTT,CASSHRGAPEAFF
TRBV28,TRBJ2-7,.,TRBD1,TGTGCCAGCAGTCCCGGGACAGAGCTCTCCTACGAGCAGTACTTC,CASSPGTELSYEQYF
TRBV28,TRBJ1-2,few,TRBD1,TGTGCCAGCAGCCCGACAGGGGTCTATGGCTACACCTTC,CASSPTGVYGYTF
TRBV3-1/TRBV3-2,TRBJ2-3,.,.,TGTGCCAGCAGCCCCGGGGCAAGTACGCAGTATTTT,CASSPGASTQYF
TRBV5-1,TRBJ1-4,once,.,TGCGCCAGCAGCCCAGGACGGGGAACTAATGAAAAACTGTTTTTT,CASSPGRGTNEKLFF
TRBV18,TRBJ1-3,.,.,TGTGCCACCAGAAGCTCTGGAAACACCATATATTTT,CATRSSGNTIYF
TRBV7-9,TRBJ2-7,.,.,TGTGCCAGCAGCGGGACCTACGAGCAGTACTTC,CASSGTYEQYF
TRBV5-1,TRBJ1-1,.,TRBD1,TGCGCCAGCAGCCAGGACAGGGGGGACACTGAAGCTTTCTTT,CASSQDRGDTEAFF
TRBV28,TRBJ2-2,few,.,TGTGCCAGCAGTTTTACAGGGACGAACACCGGGGAGCTGTTTTTT,CASSFTGTNTGELFF
TRBV6-2/TRBV6-3,TRBJ2-7,.,.,TGTGCCAGCAGTTCCCTAGCCTCTAGTGTCTACGAGCAGTACTTC,CASSSLASSVYEQYF
TRBV19,TRBJ2-3,.,.,TGTGCCAGTAGTCCCCATCCGGGCTTCGAAGCAGATACGCAGTATTTT,CASSPHPGFEADTQYF
TRBV4-2,TRBJ2-6,.,TRBD2,TGTGCCAGCAGCCTAGCGGGCAGGGAACTTACAGGGGCCAACGTCCTGACTTTC,CASSLAGRELTGANVLTF
TRBV9,TRBJ2-1,.,TRBD2,TGTGCCAGCAGCGTCACTAGCGGCTACAATGAGCAGTTCTTC,CASSVTSGYNEQFF
TRBV19,TRBJ2-6,.,.,TGTGCCAGTAGTATGGAAGGGCTTAGCTCTGGGGCCAACGTCCTGACTTTC,CASSMEGLSSGANVLTF